These 28 T cell receptor beta chains were all obtained from the same sample, sequenced in a study of T cell responses to AZD1222 COVID-19 vaccine. Repertoires were generated with immunoSEQ multiplex PCR, while TCRdb's copy carries only in-frame clones and drops some. Of about 99,000 clones in the sample, about 93% were seen once. The sample consisted of peripheral blood, taken on day 0 of AZD1222 vaccination. The origin of the receptors is an adult in good health.

The count of this clone is one. J is TRBJ2-7 and V is TRBV4-2; 10 nucleotides align to TRBD2. CDR3 length equals 15 residues. Trimming took 3 bases from V and 4 from J; bases not matched to a gene: 6. CDR1 LGHNA and CDR2 YNFKEQ come from the germline V gene. This CDR3 is CASSQEREGLYEQYF. The CDR3 DNA is TGTGCCAGCAGCCAGGAGCGGGAGGGCCTTTACGAGCAGTACTTC.

The rearrangement joins TRBV5-1 to TRBJ2-3; 11 bases map to TRBD2. Germline V gives CDR1 SGHRS, CDR2 YFSETQ. After removal of 1 base from V and 0 bases from J, the junction contained 1 base not matched to a gene. This CDR3 spans 16 amino acids. CDR3 bases: TGCGCCAGCAGCTTGTGGACTAGCGGGAGCACAGATACGCAGTATTTT. Protein: CASSLWTSGSTDTQYF.

This clone was detected once. This chain connects TRBV13 to TRBJ2-3; 8 bases match TRBD1. The CDR3 totals 15 residues. The germline gives CDR1 PRHDT, CDR2 FYEKMQ (reference sequence). The J segment lost 8 bases and the V segment lost 5 bases, leaving 12 bases of the junction unmatched. The CDR3 loop reads CASSPGQGFSGTQYF. CDR3 in DNA: TGTGCCAGCAGCCCAGGACAGGGTTTTAGTGGTACGCAGTATTTT.

The chain joins TRBV5-1 to TRBJ2-7; TRBD2 matches at 11 bases. After removal of 4 bases from V and 3 bases from J, the junction contained 3 bases not matched to a gene. CDR1 is SGHRS and CDR2 is YFSETQ in the germline V gene. The CDR3 extends over 14 amino acids. CDR3 in amino acids: CASSPGTSGYEQYF. As DNA, the CDR3 is TGCGCCAGCAGCCCGGGGACTAGCGGCTACGAGCAGTACTTC.

J is TRBJ2-1 and V is TRBV11-3; D gene unclear. Trimming stripped 5 bases from V and 5 bases from J, with 13 bases between. CDR3 length: 14 amino acids. CDR1 and CDR2 from the germline V gene are SGHNT and YENEEA. The CDR3 DNA sequence: TGTGCCAGCAGCCACGGACCGAGGAACAATGAGCAGTTCTTC. Protein: CASSHGPRNNEQFF.

The gene calls are TRBV5-5 and TRBJ1-2, with 7 bases that match TRBD1. J was trimmed by 2 bases and V by 4 bases; bases with no gene match: 14. The germline gives CDR1 SGHKS, CDR2 YYEKEE (reference sequence). This CDR3 region has 17 residues. CDR3 residues: CASSPSIGQVRNYGYTF. The CDR3 DNA is TGTGCCAGCAGCCCATCTATCGGACAGGTCCGCAACTATGGCTACACCTTC.

The count of this clone is one. The rearrangement uses TRBV5-1 and TRBJ2-3; 10 bases are a match to TRBD2. CDR1 is SGHRS and CDR2 is YFSETQ in the germline V gene. This CDR3 has 16 amino acids. The junction had 5 bases not matched to a gene; V was cut back by 4 bases and J by 0 bases. CDR3 residues: CASSTGLADSTDTQYF. In DNA, the CDR3 is TGCGCCAGCAGCACCGGACTAGCGGATAGCACAGATACGCAGTATTTT.

V and J are TRBV7-9 and TRBJ2-1, with 12 bases fitting TRBD2. The germline V gene encodes CDR1 SEHNR and CDR2 FQNEAQ (reference sequence). With V trimmed by 4 bases and J by 2 bases, 6 bases remained unmatched. The CDR3 runs 17 residues. This CDR3 is CASSSDPSGGAYNEQFF. As DNA, the CDR3 is TGTGCCAGCAGCTCCGACCCTAGCGGGGGGGCCTACAATGAGCAGTTCTTC.

This chain uses TRBV10-3 with TRBJ1-2, with D unclear. Between the trimmed V and J ends, which lost 0 bases and 2 bases, there was a span of 7 bases. Germline loops: CDR1 ENHRY, CDR2 SYGVKD. This CDR3 is 14 amino acids long. The CDR3 sequence: CAISESPPNYGYTF. Here the CDR3 DNA reads TGTGCCATCAGTGAGTCTCCGCCGAACTATGGCTACACCTTC.

This chain connects TRBV18 to TRBJ2-7; 9 nucleotides align to TRBD2. The CDR3 runs to 16 residues. From germline, CDR1 is KGHSH and CDR2 LQKENI. With V trimmed by 0 bases and J by 2 bases, 5 bases remained unmatched. DNA for the CDR3: TGTGCCAGCTCACCACCCGGGGCTAGCGGGACCTACGAGCAGTACTTC. Its translation is CASSPPGASGTYEQYF.

This clone was picked up many times. The chain recombines TRBV6-6 with TRBJ1-1; no clear D. The length of the CDR3 is 13 residues. V lost 6 bases, J lost 3 bases, and 11 bases lay in between. CDR1 and CDR2 (germline): MNHNY, SVGAGI (reference sequence). The CDR3, as DNA: TGTGCCAGCAGCCAGACCCCTGACACTGAAGCTTTCTTT. It encodes CASSQTPDTEAFF.

This clone was seen only a few times. The V gene is TRBV5-4, the J gene TRBJ2-7, with 7 bases fitting TRBD1. This CDR3 is 16 amino acids long. The junction had 19 bases not matched to a gene; V was cut back by 4 bases and J by 9 bases. In germline, CDR1 is SGHNT, CDR2 YYREEE (reference sequence). CDR3 sequence reads: CASSKGFGTADVGQYF. CDR3 in DNA: TGTGCCAGCAGCAAAGGCTTTGGGACAGCCGACGTGGGGCAGTACTTC.

V is TRBV9 and J is TRBJ1-2, with 9 bases identical to TRBD1. Per the germline V gene, CDR1 is SGDLS and CDR2 is YYNGEE. V lost 3 bases, J lost 4 bases, and 7 bases stayed unmatched. The CDR3 length is 15 residues. CDR3: CASSASGTGIYGYTF. The CDR3 nucleotides are TGTGCCAGCAGCGCTTCCGGGACAGGGATCTATGGCTACACCTTC.

The V gene is TRBV28, the J gene TRBJ1-1, with 9 bases matching TRBD1. Unmatched junction bases numbered 5, after V lost 4 bases and J lost 5 bases. The CDR3 consists of 14 residues. The germline gives CDR1 MDHEN, CDR2 SYDVKM. CDR3 region: CASSSQGAWTEAFF. In DNA form, the CDR3 reads TGTGCCAGCAGTTCACAGGGGGCTTGGACTGAAGCTTTCTTT.

V and J are TRBV19 and TRBJ1-2; D call uncertain. Trimming removed 3 bases from V and 1 base from J, with 9 bases in between. The germline V gene has CDR1 LNHDA and CDR2 SQIVND (reference sequence). The CDR3 has 14 amino acids. CDR3 in DNA: TGTGCCAGTAGTATCCTTACAGTTAACTATGGCTACACCTTC. It is translated as CASSILTVNYGYTF.

The V gene is TRBV27, the J gene TRBJ2-2, with 8 bases lining up with TRBD1. The germline V gene has CDR1 MNHEY and CDR2 SMNVEV (reference sequence). The CDR3 consists of 15 residues. The V and J ends lost 5 bases and 7 bases, in that order; junction bases with no gene match: 9. CDR3 DNA sequence: TGTGCCAGCAGTCCCCGCCAGGGGGCTTACGGGGAGCTGTTTTTT. This encodes CASSPRQGAYGELFF.

This sequence joins TRBV28 and TRBJ2-7; D is unresolved. The CDR3 loop spans 15 amino acids. V was shortened by 5 bases and J by 4 bases, with 18 bases between the two germline ends. Germline CDR1 MDHEN, CDR2 SYDVKM. CDR3 sequence: CASSIGGLTKYEQYF. The CDR3 DNA sequence: TGTGCCAGCAGTATCGGCGGATTAACAAAATACGAGCAGTACTTC. The variable domain in full, with the rest retrieved from reference TRBV28 and TRBJ2-7, is DVKVTQSSRYLVKRTGEKVFLECVQDMDHENMFWYRQDPGLGLRLIYFSYDVKMKEKGDIPEGYSVSREKKERFSLILESASTNQTSMYLCASSIGGLTKYEQYFGPGTRLTVT.

The V call is TRBV27, the J call TRBJ2-7; possibly TRBD1 for D (5 bases). The V and J ends lost 5 bases and 2 bases respectively, with 13 bases between them. Looked up from germline, CDR1 is MNHEY and CDR2 is SMNVEV (reference sequence). The CDR3 is 14 residues long. The CDR3: CASSPLTETYEQYF. DNA for the CDR3: TGTGCCAGCAGTCCCTTGACAGAGACCTACGAGCAGTACTTC.

The CDR3 reads CAWSRKVAGEYEQYF. The DNA for the CDR3 is TGTGCCTGGAGCCGTAAGGTAGCTGGGGAGTACGAGCAGTACTTC. The chain uses TRBV30 and TRBJ2-7, with D possibly being TRBD2 (5 bases). There are 15 residues in the CDR3. Germline-derived CDR1 and CDR2 are GTSNPN and SVGIG (reference sequence). Trimming shortened V by 3 bases and J by 4 bases, and 19 bases separated the two germline ends.

The rearrangement uses TRBV7-3 and TRBJ2-1; weak D call: TRBD2 (6 bases). The CDR3 runs to 13 residues. Trimming removed 8 bases from V and 3 bases from J, with 11 bases in between. Germline-derived CDR1 and CDR2 are SGHTA and FQGTGA. CDR3 nucleotides: TGTGCCAGCGCGTTGGGGGGCTACAATGAGCAGTTCTTC. Protein: CASALGGYNEQFF.

V gene TRBV5-1 combines with J gene TRBJ2-5, with 9 bases fitting TRBD1. The germline CDR1 and CDR2 sequences are SGHRS and YFSETQ. Germline trimming cut 0 bases from V and 4 bases from J; bases unmatched to any gene: 4. The CDR3 contains 15 residues. The CDR3 sequence: CASSLDRGPGETQYF. CDR3 sequence (DNA): TGCGCCAGCAGCTTGGACAGGGGGCCGGGAGAGACCCAGTACTTC.

V usage is TRBV23-1 and J usage is TRBJ1-5; 7 bases are shared with TRBD1. TRBV23-1 is an ORF; its function is uncertain. The CDR3 spans 14 residues. The V segment lost 2 bases and the J segment 9 bases; nucleotides outside the gene matches: 7. The CDR3 nucleotides read TGCGCCAGCAGTCAAAGGACAGGTGGTTCGCCCCAGCATTTT. Translation gives CASSQRTGGSPQHF.

The chain links TRBV2 to TRBJ1-1; maybe TRBD1 (5 bases). The germline V gene encodes CDR1 SNHLY and CDR2 FYNNEI. CDR3 length: 13 amino acids. CDR3 residues: CAGKPQGNTEAFF. The CDR3 region has the DNA TGTGCGGGCAAGCCGCAGGGAAACACTGAAGCTTTCTTT.

The chain joins TRBV19 to TRBJ2-3; 13 nucleotides agree with TRBD2. The V gene's germline CDR1 is LNHDA and CDR2 SQIVND (reference sequence). V shed 2 bases, J shed 1 base, and the junction held 6 bases outside the gene matches. The CDR3 has 18 amino acids. In nucleotides, the CDR3 is TGTGCCAGTAGTATACAACTAGCGGGAGGGTCGGGCACAGATACGCAGTATTTT. Translated: CASSIQLAGGSGTDTQYF.

V gene TRBV5-1 combines with J gene TRBJ1-1, with 9 bases aligning to TRBD1. The CDR3 consists of 14 residues. Germline assignment: CDR1 SGHRS and CDR2 YFSETQ. Losses at the gene ends were 4 bases for V and 4 bases for J; bases not matched to a gene: 5. The CDR3 loop is CASSPTGGGTEAFF. As DNA, the CDR3 is TGCGCCAGCAGCCCGACAGGGGGGGGCACTGAAGCTTTCTTT.

The chain is built from TRBV27 and TRBJ2-7; D uncertain. There are 12 residues in the CDR3. V was shortened by 2 bases and J by 0 bases, with 2 bases between the two germline ends. Germline CDR1 reads MNHEY; CDR2 reads SMNVEV (reference sequence). The CDR3 is CASSLNSYEQYF. CDR3 DNA sequence: TGTGCCAGCAGTTTAAACTCCTACGAGCAGTACTTC.

The chain is built from TRBV6-5 and TRBJ2-2; D remains unclear. Germline V lookup: CDR1 MNHEY, CDR2 SVGAGI. The length of the CDR3 is 14 residues. V lost 7 bases and J lost 4, with 13 bases in between. CDR3 sequence reads: CASNVSPGTGELFF. CDR3 DNA: TGTGCCAGCAACGTCAGTCCGGGCACCGGGGAGCTGTTTTTT.

With regard to this clone: Germline and junction disagree at one end, which may indicate a read error. V gene TRBV20-1 combines with J gene TRBJ1-1, with D tentatively TRBD1 (5 bases). The germline V gene encodes CDR1 DFQATT and CDR2 SNEGSKA (reference sequence). The CDR3 spans 10 residues. CDR3: CSAVDTEAFF. In DNA form, the CDR3 reads TGCAGTGCCGTGGACACAGAAGCTTTCTTT.